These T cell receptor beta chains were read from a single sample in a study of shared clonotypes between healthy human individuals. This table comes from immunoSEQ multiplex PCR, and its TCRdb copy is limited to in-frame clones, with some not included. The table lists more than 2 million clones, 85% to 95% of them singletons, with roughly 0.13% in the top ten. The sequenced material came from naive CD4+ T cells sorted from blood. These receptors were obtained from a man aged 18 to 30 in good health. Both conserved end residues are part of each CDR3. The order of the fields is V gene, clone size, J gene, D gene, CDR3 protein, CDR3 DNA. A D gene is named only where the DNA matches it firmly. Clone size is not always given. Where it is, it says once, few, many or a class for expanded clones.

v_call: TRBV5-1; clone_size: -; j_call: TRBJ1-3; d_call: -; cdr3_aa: CASSHDQGSGNTIYF; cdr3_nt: TGCGCCAGCAGCCACGATCAGGGCTCTGGAAACACCATATATTTT
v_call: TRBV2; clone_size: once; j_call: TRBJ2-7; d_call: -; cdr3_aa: CASRKDSGEQYF; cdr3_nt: TGTGCCAGCAGGAAGGACAGCGGTGAGCAGTACTTC
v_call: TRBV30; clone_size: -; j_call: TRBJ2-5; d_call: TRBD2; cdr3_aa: CAWGGLAGTNQYF; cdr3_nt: TGTGCCTGGGGGGGGCTAGCGGGAACAAACCAGTACTTC
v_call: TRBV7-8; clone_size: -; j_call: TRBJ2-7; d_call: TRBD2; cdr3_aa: CASSLPKGRGEKEYEQYF; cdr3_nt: TGTGCCAGCAGCTTACCCAAAGGGCGGGGGGAAAAGGAGTACGAGCAGTACTTC
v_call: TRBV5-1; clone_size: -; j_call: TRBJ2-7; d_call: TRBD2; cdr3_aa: CASSWDGLANEQYF; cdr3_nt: TGCGCCAGCAGCTGGGACGGACTAGCTAACGAGCAGTACTTC
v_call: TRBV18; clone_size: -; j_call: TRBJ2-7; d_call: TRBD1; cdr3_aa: CASSMGQDSYEQYF; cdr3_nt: TGTGCCAGCTCAATGGGACAGGACTCCTACGAGCAGTACTTC
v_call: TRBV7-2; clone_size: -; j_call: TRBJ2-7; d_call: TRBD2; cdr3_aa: CASSLVAGGAYEQYF; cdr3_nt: TGTGCCAGCAGCTTAGTGGCGGGAGGCGCCTACGAGCAGTACTTC
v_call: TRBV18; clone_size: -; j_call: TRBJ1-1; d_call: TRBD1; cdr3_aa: CASSLTPPGQKNTEAFF; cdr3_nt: TGTGCCAGCTCACTTACCCCGCCGGGACAGAAGAACACTGAAGCTTTCTTT
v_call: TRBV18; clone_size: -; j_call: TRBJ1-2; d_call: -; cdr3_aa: CASSPLETVTNYGYTF; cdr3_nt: TGTGCCAGCTCACCATTGGAGACAGTCACTAACTATGGCTACACCTTC
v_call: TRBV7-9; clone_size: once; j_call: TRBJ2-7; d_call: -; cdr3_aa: CASSSGTPYEQYF; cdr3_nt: TGTGCCAGCAGCTCCGGGACCCCCTACGAGCAGTACTTC
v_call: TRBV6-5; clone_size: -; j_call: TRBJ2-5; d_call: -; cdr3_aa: CASRAGETQYF; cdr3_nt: TGTGCCAGCAGGGCGGGGGAGACCCAGTACTTC
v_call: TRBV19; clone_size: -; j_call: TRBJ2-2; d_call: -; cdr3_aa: CASSLTAGELFF; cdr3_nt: TGTGCCAGTAGCCTGACAGCCGGGGAGCTGTTTTTT
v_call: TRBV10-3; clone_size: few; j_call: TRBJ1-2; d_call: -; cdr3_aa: CAISESGGTYGYTF; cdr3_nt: TGTGCCATCAGTGAGAGTGGAGGGACCTATGGCTACACCTTC
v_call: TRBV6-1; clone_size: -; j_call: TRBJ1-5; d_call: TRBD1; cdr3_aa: CASRSTGTANQPQHF; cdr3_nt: TGTGCCAGCCGATCGACGGGGACAGCCAATCAGCCCCAGCATTTT
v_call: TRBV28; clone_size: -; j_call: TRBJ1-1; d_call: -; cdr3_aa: CASSLDARSNTEAFF; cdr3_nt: TGTGCCAGCAGTTTAGACGCTAGATCGAACACTGAAGCTTTCTTT
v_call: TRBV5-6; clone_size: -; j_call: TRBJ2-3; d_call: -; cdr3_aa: CASSLRRGTDTQYF; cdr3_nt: TGTGCCAGCAGCTTGAGGAGGGGCACAGATACGCAGTATTTT
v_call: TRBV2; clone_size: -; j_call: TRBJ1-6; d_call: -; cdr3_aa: CATSLYTSSYNSPLHF; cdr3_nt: TGTGCCACCTCCCTATACACCAGCTCCTATAATTCACCCCTCCACTTT
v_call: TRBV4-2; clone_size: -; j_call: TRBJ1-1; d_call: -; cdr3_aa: CASSQDWAGIGTEAFF; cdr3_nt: TGTGCCAGCAGCCAAGACTGGGCCGGGATTGGTACTGAAGCTTTCTTT
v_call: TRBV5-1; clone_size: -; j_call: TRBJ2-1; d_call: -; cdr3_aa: CASSLGDTYNEQFF; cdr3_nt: TGCGCCAGCAGCTTAGGGGACACTTACAATGAGCAGTTCTTC
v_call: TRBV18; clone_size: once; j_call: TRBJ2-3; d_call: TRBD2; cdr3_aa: CASSPRLSSGSGGTDTQYF; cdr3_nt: TGTGCCAGCTCACCACGCTTAAGTAGCGGGAGCGGAGGCACAGATACGCAGTATTTT
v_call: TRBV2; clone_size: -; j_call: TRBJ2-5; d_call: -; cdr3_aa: CASSVPGPETQYF; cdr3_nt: TGTGCCAGCAGTGTTCCAGGCCCAGAGACCCAGTACTTC
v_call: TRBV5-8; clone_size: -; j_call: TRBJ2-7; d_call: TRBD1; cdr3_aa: CASSLEGQGLYEQYF; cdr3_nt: TGTGCCAGCAGCCTGGAGGGACAGGGGTTATACGAGCAGTACTTC
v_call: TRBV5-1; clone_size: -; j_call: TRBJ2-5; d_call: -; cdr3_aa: CASSWGQIQETQYF; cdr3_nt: TGCGCCAGCAGCTGGGGCCAGATACAAGAGACCCAGTACTTC
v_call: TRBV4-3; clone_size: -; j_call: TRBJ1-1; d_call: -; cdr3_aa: CASSQVGGAGEAFF; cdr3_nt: TGCGCCAGCAGCCAAGTCGGGGGCGCCGGAGAAGCTTTCTTT
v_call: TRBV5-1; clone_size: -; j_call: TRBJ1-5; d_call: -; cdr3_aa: CASSSVSGQPQHF; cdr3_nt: TGCGCCAGCAGCTCGGTCAGTGGGCAGCCCCAGCATTTT
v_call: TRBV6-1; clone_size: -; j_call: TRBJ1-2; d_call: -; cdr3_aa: CASTSAGPYGYTF; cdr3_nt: TGTGCCAGCACCTCAGCCGGACCTTATGGCTACACCTTC
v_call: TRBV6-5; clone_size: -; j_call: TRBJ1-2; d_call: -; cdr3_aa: CASSTYATAGGYTF; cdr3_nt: TGTGCCAGCAGTACCTACGCAACCGCAGGAGGCTACACCTTC
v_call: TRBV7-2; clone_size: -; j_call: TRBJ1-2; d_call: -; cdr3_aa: CASSLGVGGSNYGYTF; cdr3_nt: TGTGCCAGCAGCTTAGGAGTGGGGGGGTCTAACTATGGCTACACCTTC
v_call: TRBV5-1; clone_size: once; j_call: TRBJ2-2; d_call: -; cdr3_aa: CASSLEGSGELFF; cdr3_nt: TGCGCCAGCAGCTTGGAAGGGTCTGGGGAGCTGTTTTTT
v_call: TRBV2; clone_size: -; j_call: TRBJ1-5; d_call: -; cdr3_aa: CASTPIQSYQPQHF; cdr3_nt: TGTGCCAGCACCCCCATACAGAGTTATCAGCCCCAGCATTTT
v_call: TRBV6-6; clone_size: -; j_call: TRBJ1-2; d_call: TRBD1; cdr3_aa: CASRIPQGDYGYTF; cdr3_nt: TGTGCCAGCAGGATACCTCAGGGGGACTATGGCTACACCTTC
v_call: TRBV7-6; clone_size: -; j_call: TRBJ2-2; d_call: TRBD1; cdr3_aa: CASSLVGQANTGELFF; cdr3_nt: TGTGCCAGCAGCTTAGTGGGACAGGCCAACACCGGGGAGCTGTTTTTT
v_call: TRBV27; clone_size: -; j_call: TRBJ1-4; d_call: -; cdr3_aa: CASSRTDKLFF; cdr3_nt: TGTGCCAGCAGCCGCACGGACAAACTGTTTTTT
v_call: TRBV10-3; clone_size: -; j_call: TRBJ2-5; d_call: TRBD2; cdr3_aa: CAISELAGAGETQYF; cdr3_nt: TGTGCCATCAGTGAACTAGCGGGAGCGGGGGAGACCCAGTACTTC
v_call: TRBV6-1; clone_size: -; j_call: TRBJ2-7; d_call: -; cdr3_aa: CASRGFGTYEQYF; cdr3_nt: TGTGCCAGCAGGGGGTTTGGAACCTACGAGCAGTACTTC
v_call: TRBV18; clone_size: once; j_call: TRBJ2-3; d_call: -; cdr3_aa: CASSPMTESSDTQYF; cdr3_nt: TGTGCCAGCTCACCAATGACAGAAAGCTCAGATACGCAGTATTTT
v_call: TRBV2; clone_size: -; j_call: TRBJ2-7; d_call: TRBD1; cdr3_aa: CASSVGGQGSYEQYF; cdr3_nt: TGTGCCAGCAGTGTGGGGGGACAGGGCTCCTACGAGCAGTACTTC
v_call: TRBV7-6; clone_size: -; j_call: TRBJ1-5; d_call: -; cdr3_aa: CASSPYSNQPQHF; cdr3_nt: TGTGCCAGCAGCCCATATAGCAATCAGCCCCAGCATTTT
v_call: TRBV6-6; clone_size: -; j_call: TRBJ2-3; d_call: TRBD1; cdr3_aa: CASSYSGQDQTDTQYF; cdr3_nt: TGTGCCAGCAGTTACTCCGGACAGGATCAAACAGATACGCAGTATTTT
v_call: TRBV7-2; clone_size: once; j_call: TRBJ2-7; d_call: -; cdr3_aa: CASSLAIQGPEQYF; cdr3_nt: TGTGCCAGCAGCTTAGCGATCCAGGGGCCCGAGCAGTACTTC
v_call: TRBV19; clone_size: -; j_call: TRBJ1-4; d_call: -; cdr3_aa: CASSTLRGEKLFF; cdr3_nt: TGTGCCAGTAGCACTCTAAGGGGTGAAAAACTGTTTTTT
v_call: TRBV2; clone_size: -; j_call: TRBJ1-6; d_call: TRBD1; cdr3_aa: CASSDRGTGHNSPLHF; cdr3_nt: TGTGCCAGCAGTGATAGAGGGACAGGACATAATTCACCCCTCCACTTT
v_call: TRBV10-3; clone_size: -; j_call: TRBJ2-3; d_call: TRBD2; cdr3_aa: CAISDFAGGRTDTQYF; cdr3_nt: TGTGCCATCAGTGACTTCGCGGGAGGCCGCACAGATACGCAGTATTTT
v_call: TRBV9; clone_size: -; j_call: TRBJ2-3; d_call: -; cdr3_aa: CASSRPPDTQYF; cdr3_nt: TGTGCCAGCAGCAGACCCCCGGATACGCAGTATTTT
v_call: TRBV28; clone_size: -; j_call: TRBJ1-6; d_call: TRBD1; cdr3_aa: CASSAGDRKNSPLHF; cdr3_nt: TGTGCCAGCTCCGCCGGGGACAGAAAAAATTCACCCCTCCACTTT
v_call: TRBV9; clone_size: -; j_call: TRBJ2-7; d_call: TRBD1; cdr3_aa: CASSVDGTGGMYEQYF; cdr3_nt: TGTGCCAGCAGCGTAGATGGGACAGGGGGCATGTACGAGCAGTACTTC
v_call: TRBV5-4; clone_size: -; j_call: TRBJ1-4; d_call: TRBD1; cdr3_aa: CASSWRQGLNEKLFF; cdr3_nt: TGTGCCAGCAGCTGGAGACAGGGATTGAATGAAAAACTGTTTTTT
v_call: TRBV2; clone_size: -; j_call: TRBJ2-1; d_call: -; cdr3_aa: CARIKIGGNEQFF; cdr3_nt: TGTGCCAGAATCAAGATCGGCGGCAATGAGCAGTTCTTC